The 3 T cell receptor beta chains listed next were all sequenced from one sample in a study of PD-1 blockade in classical Hodgkin lymphoma. Profiling relied on immunoSEQ multiplex PCR, and the TCRdb table lists in-frame clones only, not all of them. The sample holds about 4,200 clones, around 80% seen once. There was relapse after autologous stem cell transplantation in every patient, and there was variation in brentuximab vedotin exposure. The sequenced sample was peripheral blood mononuclear cells (PBMCs), obtained at baseline. The receptor set was obtained from a human donor with classical Hodgkin lymphoma.

This clone has more than one count but fewer than ten. V usage is TRBV28 and J usage is TRBJ1-2, with a possible D match to TRBD1 (6 bases). Looked up from germline, CDR1 is MDHEN and CDR2 is SYDVKM. CDR3 length equals 14 residues. The germline V and J ends were trimmed by 4 bases and 4 bases, with 13 bases remaining between them. CDR3 sequence: CASSSTGIPYGYTF. DNA of the CDR3: TGTGCCAGCAGTTCTACAGGGATCCCCTATGGCTACACCTTC.

The chain has TRBV28 and TRBJ2-2; unclear D gene. V was trimmed by 2 bases and J by 5 bases, leaving 12 bases between them. Germline V gene sequence: CDR1 MDHEN, CDR2 SYDVKM. The CDR3 has 15 residues. CDR3 sequence reads: CASSLIQEGTGELFF. Here the CDR3 DNA reads TGTGCCAGCAGTTTAATTCAGGAAGGTACCGGGGAGCTGTTTTTT.

This sequence joins TRBV28 and TRBJ1-2; possibly TRBD1 for D (5 bases). Looked up from germline, CDR1 is MDHEN and CDR2 is SYDVKM. The CDR3 sequence is 16 residues long. Trimming pared 5 bases from V and 5 bases from J, leaving 21 bases between. The CDR3 nucleotides are TGTGCCAGCAGTCAACCCGAAACGGGACGGACTTATGGCTACACCTTC. Its translation: CASSQPETGRTYGYTF.